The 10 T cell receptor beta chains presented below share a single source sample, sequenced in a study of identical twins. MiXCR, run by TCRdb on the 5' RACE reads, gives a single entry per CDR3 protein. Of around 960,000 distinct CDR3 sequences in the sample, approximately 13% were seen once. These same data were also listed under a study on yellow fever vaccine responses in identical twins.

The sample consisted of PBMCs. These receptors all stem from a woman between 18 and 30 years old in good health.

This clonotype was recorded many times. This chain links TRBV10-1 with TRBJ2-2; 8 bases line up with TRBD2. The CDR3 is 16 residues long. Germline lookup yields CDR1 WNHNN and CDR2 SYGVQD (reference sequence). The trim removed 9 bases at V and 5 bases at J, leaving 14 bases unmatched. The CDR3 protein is CASSPRTSGGTGELFF. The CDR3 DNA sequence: TGCGCCAGTTCCCCTCGGACGAGCGGGGGAACCGGGGAGCTGTTTTTT.

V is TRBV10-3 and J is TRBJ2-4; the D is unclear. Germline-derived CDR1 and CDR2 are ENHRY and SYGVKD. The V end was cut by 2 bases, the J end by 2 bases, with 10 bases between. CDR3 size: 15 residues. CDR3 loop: CAISETPRSKNIQYF. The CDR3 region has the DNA TGTGCCATCAGTGAGACCCCGCGGTCCAAAAACATTCAGTACTTC.

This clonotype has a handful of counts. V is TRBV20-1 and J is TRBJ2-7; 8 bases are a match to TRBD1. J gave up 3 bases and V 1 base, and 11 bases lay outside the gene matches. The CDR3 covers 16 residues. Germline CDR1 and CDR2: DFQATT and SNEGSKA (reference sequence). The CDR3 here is CSARGDGGQGNYEQYV. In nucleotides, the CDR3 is TGCAGTGCTAGAGGGGATGGTGGACAGGGTAACTACGAGCAGTACGTC.

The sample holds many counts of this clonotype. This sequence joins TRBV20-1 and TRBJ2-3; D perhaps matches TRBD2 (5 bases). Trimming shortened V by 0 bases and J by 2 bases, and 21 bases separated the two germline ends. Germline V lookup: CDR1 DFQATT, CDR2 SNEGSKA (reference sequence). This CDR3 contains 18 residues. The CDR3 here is CSARDQTSRSDNTDTQYF. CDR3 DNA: TGCAGTGCTAGAGACCAAACTAGTCGGTCCGACAACACAGATACGCAGTATTTT.

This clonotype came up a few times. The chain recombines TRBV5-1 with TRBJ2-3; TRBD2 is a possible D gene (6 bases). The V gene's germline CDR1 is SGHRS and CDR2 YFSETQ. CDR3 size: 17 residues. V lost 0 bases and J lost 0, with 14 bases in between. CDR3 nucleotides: TGCGCCAGCAGCTTGGCCGGGGGTAGCGGTAGCACAGATACGCAGTATTTT. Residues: CASSLAGGSGSTDTQYF.

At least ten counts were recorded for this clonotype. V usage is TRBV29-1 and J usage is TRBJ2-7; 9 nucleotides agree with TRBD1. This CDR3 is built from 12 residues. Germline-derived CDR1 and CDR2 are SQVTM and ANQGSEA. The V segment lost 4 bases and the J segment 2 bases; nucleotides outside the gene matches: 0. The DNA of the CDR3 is TGCAGCGTTGGGGACAGGGCCTACGAGCAGTACTTC. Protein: CSVGDRAYEQYF.

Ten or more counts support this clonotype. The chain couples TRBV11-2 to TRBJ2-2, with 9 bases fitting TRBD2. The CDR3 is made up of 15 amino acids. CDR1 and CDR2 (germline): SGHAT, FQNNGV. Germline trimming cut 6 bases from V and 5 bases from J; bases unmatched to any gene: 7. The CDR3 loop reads CASRPSGVLTGELFF. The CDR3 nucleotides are TGTGCCAGCAGACCTAGCGGGGTGTTGACCGGGGAGCTGTTTTTT.

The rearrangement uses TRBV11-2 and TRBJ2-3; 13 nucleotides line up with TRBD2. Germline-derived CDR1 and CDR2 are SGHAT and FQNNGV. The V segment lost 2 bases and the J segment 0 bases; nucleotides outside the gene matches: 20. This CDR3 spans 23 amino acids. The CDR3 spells CASSLYTFPGLAGASSSTDTQYF. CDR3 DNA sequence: TGTGCCAGCAGCTTATATACGTTCCCCGGACTAGCGGGGGCCTCCTCTAGCACAGATACGCAGTATTTT.

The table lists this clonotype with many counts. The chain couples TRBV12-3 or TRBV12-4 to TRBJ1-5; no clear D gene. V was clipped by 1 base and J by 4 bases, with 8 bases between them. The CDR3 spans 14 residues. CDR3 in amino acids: CASSLGKGNQPQHF. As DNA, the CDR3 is TGTGCCAGCAGTTTAGGTAAAGGGAATCAGCCCCAGCATTTT.

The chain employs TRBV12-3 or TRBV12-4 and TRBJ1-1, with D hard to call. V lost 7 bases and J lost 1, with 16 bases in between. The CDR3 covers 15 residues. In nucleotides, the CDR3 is TGTGCCAGCAATCGAGCGGGCGGGAGGAACACTGAAGCTTTCTTT. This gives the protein CASNRAGGRNTEAFF.